This TCR beta chain came from a study of blood T cell repertoires in COVID-19. Study details: Spain, Italy and the United States supplied samples that represented acute and convalescent COVID-19. Sources were T cells, B-cell-depleted T cells, or PBMCs; the material itself was cDNA or gDNA.

Enrolled during active infection, Seattle patients were then followed longitudinally. In the authors' workflow: Nucleated cell counts were estimated from reference gene primer amplification. Data came from immunoSEQ multiplex PCR; TCRdb stores just in-frame clones and leaves some out. Clone size and the V and J calls come from that table; the DNA yielded D and trimming. Of 300,000 to 400,000 clones in the sample, about 87% were seen once. Trimming took off 4 bases at V and 5 bases at J, with 21 bases between the two ends. Germline V CDR1 and CDR2: SGHDT, YYEEEE. CDR3 length: 16 residues. Sequencing input: peripheral blood. This TCR came from a woman aged 60 to 75 with COVID-19, enrolled during active disease. This chain uses TRBV5-6 with TRBJ1-1; tentative D call: TRBD1 (5 bases). The CDR3 DNA reads as TGTGCCAGCAGCACCGACAGTAGAGGCGCGGGGACTGAAGCTTTCTTT. It yields the protein CASSTDSRGAGTEAFF.